Each of the 26 T cell receptor beta chains below was sequenced from the same sample in a study of blood T cell repertoires in COVID-19. Sequencing used immunoSEQ multiplex PCR; TCRdb keeps in-frame clones, though not all of them. The sample carries roughly 250,000 clones, around four fifths recorded once. The sequencing sample was made of peripheral blood. Receptors were obtained from a middle-aged man with active or convalescent COVID-19.

V and J are TRBV11-3 and TRBJ1-1; TRBD1 matches 9 bases. Germline CDR1 reads SGHNT; CDR2 reads YENEEA. The V gene end was trimmed by 4 bases and the J gene end by 6 bases; junction bases not matched to a gene: 9. The CDR3 has 15 residues. CDR3 DNA sequence: TGTGCCAGCAGCTCATCCGTCACAGGGGGCCCTGAAGCTTTCTTT. Its protein is CASSSSVTGGPEAFF.

The genes are TRBV4-3 and TRBJ2-1; tentative D call: TRBD1 (5 bases). The CDR3 has 13 residues. From germline, CDR1 is LGHNA and CDR2 YSLEER. V lost 1 base and J 12 bases, leaving 13 bases between the germline ends. The CDR3 loop is CASSQGQGTMQFF. The CDR3 coding sequence is TGCGCCAGCAGCCAAGGGCAGGGTACGATGCAGTTCTTC.

This chain uses TRBV6-4 with TRBJ1-3; 12 nucleotides align to TRBD1. The V and J ends lost 6 bases and 5 bases, in that order; junction bases with no gene match: 2. Germline V lookup: CDR1 MRHNA, CDR2 SNTAGT. The CDR3 length is 14 residues. Here the CDR3 reads CASRGTGGRNTIYF. For the CDR3, the DNA is TGTGCCAGCAGGGGGACAGGGGGCAGAAACACCATATATTTT.

The chain has TRBV7-2 and TRBJ2-7, with a tentative D call TRBD2 (7 bases). Between the trimmed V and J ends, which lost 2 bases and 1 base, there was a span of 12 bases. There are 15 residues in the CDR3. Germline V CDR1 and CDR2: SGHTA, FQGNSA. CDR3 sequence reads: CASSLKGGRSYEQYF. DNA of the CDR3: TGTGCCAGCAGCTTAAAGGGGGGGCGGTCCTACGAGCAGTACTTC.

J is TRBJ2-5 and V is TRBV5-4, with a weak D call TRBD1 (6 bases). This CDR3 contains 14 residues. Looked up from germline, CDR1 is SGHNT and CDR2 is YYREEE (reference sequence). V was shortened by 3 bases and J by 1 base, with 10 bases between the two germline ends. The CDR3 region is CASSSTGFQETQYF. CDR3 sequence (DNA): TGTGCCAGCAGCTCCACAGGGTTCCAAGAGACCCAGTACTTC.

The chain links TRBV11-3 to TRBJ2-1; 7 nucleotides agree with TRBD2. CDR1 SGHNT and CDR2 YENEEA come from the germline V gene. The ends lost 7 bases at V and 0 bases at J; junction bases unmatched: 6. The CDR3 totals 15 residues. The CDR3 bases are TGTGCCAGCAATGGTGGCGGGAGCTCCTACAATGAGCAGTTCTTC. Its protein is CASNGGGSSYNEQFF.

The rearrangement links TRBV20-1 to TRBJ2-3; the match to TRBD2 covers 12 bases. The germline gives CDR1 DFQATT, CDR2 SNEGSKA (reference sequence). J gave up 2 bases and V 3 bases, and 6 bases lay outside the gene matches. The CDR3 is made up of 16 amino acids. The CDR3 nucleotides read TGCAGTGCTAGTGATCGGACTAGCGGGGTCACAGATACGCAGTATTTT. The encoded protein is CSASDRTSGVTDTQYF.

J is TRBJ2-3 and V is TRBV7-6, with D tentatively TRBD1 (7 bases). Trimming took 4 bases from V and 2 from J, leaving 22 bases between them. Germline V CDR1 and CDR2: SGHVS, FNYEAQ. The CDR3 is 18 residues long. For the CDR3, the DNA is TGTGCCAGCAGCTCTAGGACGGGGGACAGCGCCGACACAGATACGCAGTATTTT. Translation gives CASSSRTGDSADTDTQYF.

This clone was seen a few times. Written as DNA, the CDR3 is TGCGCCAGCAGTTTACGACAGGGGACCGCTGGGGGCGAACTGTTTTTT. This encodes CASSLRQGTAGGELFF. The rearrangement joins TRBV5-1 to TRBJ1-4; 8 positions match TRBD1. The CDR3 extends over 16 amino acids. With 5 bases clipped from V and 12 bases from J, the junction kept 18 bases outside the gene matches. CDR1 is SGHRS, CDR2 YFSETQ, per germline.

The chain is built from TRBV10-3 and TRBJ2-7, with 8 bases that match TRBD2. The CDR3 covers 13 residues. Germline CDR1 ENHRY, CDR2 SYGVKD. V lost 11 bases and J lost 0; bases outside the gene matches: 6. The CDR3: CAVAGPSSYEQYF. CDR3 DNA: TGTGCCGTAGCGGGGCCTAGCTCCTACGAGCAGTACTTC.

The chain carries TRBV10-3 and TRBJ1-4, with D tentatively TRBD1 (5 bases). Trimming took off 3 bases at V and 2 bases at J, with 13 bases between the two ends. Germline V gene lookup returns CDR1 ENHRY and CDR2 SYGVKD. The CDR3 loop spans 16 amino acids. The CDR3 nucleotides are TGTGCCATCAGTGAAAGAATGGGGCGCACTAATGAAAAACTGTTTTTT. Its protein is CAISERMGRTNEKLFF.

The chain has TRBV27 and TRBJ1-5; a possible D gene is TRBD1 (5 bases). The V end was cut by 0 bases, the J end by 1 base, with 10 bases between. CDR3 size: 16 residues. Per germline, CDR1 MNHEY and CDR2 SMNVEV (reference sequence). For the CDR3, the DNA is TGTGCCAGCAGTTTATCGGGGGGAGTCAGCAATCAGCCCCAGCATTTT. It specifies CASSLSGGVSNQPQHF.

The chain joins TRBV9 to TRBJ1-5; 8 bases line up with TRBD1. J was trimmed by 3 bases and V by 3 bases; bases with no gene match: 5. CDR1 is SGDLS, CDR2 YYNGEE, per germline. This CDR3 is 15 amino acids long. CDR3 sequence: CASSDSGGINQPQHF. The DNA for the CDR3 is TGTGCCAGCAGCGATTCAGGGGGCATCAATCAGCCCCAGCATTTT.

V usage is TRBV7-6 and J usage is TRBJ2-7; TRBD2 matches at 8 bases. The CDR3 contains 16 residues. The junction had 5 bases not matched to a gene; V was cut back by 1 base and J by 0 bases. Germline assignment: CDR1 SGHVS and CDR2 FNYEAQ. The CDR3 DNA reads as TGTGCCAGCAGCTTAGGGGTTAGCGGGGACTCCTACGAGCAGTACTTC. This translates into CASSLGVSGDSYEQYF.

J is TRBJ2-1 and V is TRBV2; 7 bases are shared with TRBD2. Germline lookup yields CDR1 SNHLY and CDR2 FYNNEI. The CDR3 sequence is 16 residues long. Unmatched junction bases numbered 17, after V lost 7 bases and J lost 8 bases. The CDR3 sequence: CASNVRTRRAKDEQFF. The CDR3 nucleotides are TGTGCCAGCAACGTCCGGACTAGGAGGGCAAAGGATGAGCAGTTCTTC.

The J gene is TRBJ2-7, the V gene TRBV6-5; 8 nucleotides agree with TRBD1. J was trimmed by 4 bases and V by 6 bases; bases with no gene match: 8. This CDR3 has 14 residues. The germline gives CDR1 MNHEY, CDR2 SVGAGI. CDR3 sequence reads: CASSRLTGEYEQYF. The CDR3 bases are TGTGCCAGCAGCCGTCTGACAGGGGAATACGAGCAGTACTTC.

The CDR3, as DNA: TGCGCCAGCAGCTTCGTTGCCACGGGGGAATATGGCTACACCTTC. It is translated as CASSFVATGEYGYTF. The gene calls are TRBV5-1 and TRBJ1-2, with D perhaps matching TRBD1 (5 bases). The V end was cut by 2 bases, the J end by 5 bases, with 16 bases between. Per the germline V gene, CDR1 is SGHRS and CDR2 is YFSETQ. This CDR3 has 15 amino acids. The variable domain in full, with the rest retrieved from reference TRBV5-1 and TRBJ1-2, is KAGVTQTPRYLIKTRGQQVTLSCSPISGHRSVSWYQQTPGQGLQFLFEYFSETQRNKGNFPGRFSGRQFSNSRSEMNVSTLELGDSALYLCASSFVATGEYGYTFGSGTRLTVV.

The chain carries TRBV5-1 and TRBJ1-2, with D possibly being TRBD1 (6 bases). Trimming took 0 bases from V and 4 from J, leaving 10 bases between them. Germline V lookup: CDR1 SGHRS, CDR2 YFSETQ. The CDR3 extends over 14 amino acids. The CDR3 sequence is CASSLEQGSYGYTF. The DNA of the CDR3 is TGCGCCAGCAGCTTGGAGCAGGGGAGCTATGGCTACACCTTC.

The chain couples TRBV9 to TRBJ1-2; D may be TRBD1 (6 bases). The germline gives CDR1 SGDLS, CDR2 YYNGEE. Trimming took 4 bases from V and 0 from J, leaving 13 bases between them. The CDR3 runs to 15 residues. The CDR3 loop reads CASSTLGASNYGYTF. The CDR3 DNA sequence: TGTGCCAGCAGCACTCTGGGGGCTTCTAACTATGGCTACACCTTC.

This sequence joins TRBV5-6 and TRBJ1-3; 7 positions agree with TRBD1. The V and J ends lost 2 bases and 2 bases, in that order; junction bases with no gene match: 10. The CDR3 loop spans 17 amino acids. Looked up from germline, CDR1 is SGHDT and CDR2 is YYEEEE. CDR3 in DNA: TGTGCCAGCAGCTTTTACAGGGTTCAGGGGGCTGGAAACACCATATATTTT. It specifies CASSFYRVQGAGNTIYF.

The chain uses TRBV6-5 and TRBJ1-3, with D tentatively TRBD1 (5 bases). Germline V gene sequence: CDR1 MNHEY, CDR2 SVGAGI. The CDR3 spans 14 residues. V was shortened by 5 bases and J by 4 bases, with 12 bases between the two germline ends. CDR3 protein: CASSTLTDGNTIYF. In DNA, the CDR3 is TGTGCCAGCAGTACTTTGACAGACGGAAACACCATATATTTT.

This chain joins TRBV10-3 and TRBJ2-3, with 9 bases that match TRBD2. The V gene end was trimmed by 1 base and the J gene end by 2 bases; junction bases not matched to a gene: 4. This CDR3 is built from 16 residues. Germline V gene lookup returns CDR1 ENHRY and CDR2 SYGVKD. CDR3 protein: CAISELERGDTDTQYF. The CDR3, as DNA: TGTGCCATCAGTGAGTTGGAGCGGGGGGACACAGATACGCAGTATTTT.

This chain connects TRBV4-1 to TRBJ2-1, with D perhaps TRBD2 (6 bases). The CDR3 contains 15 residues. Germline values: CDR1 MGHRA, CDR2 YSYEKL. Trimming took 0 bases from V and 9 from J, leaving 15 bases between them. CDR3 nucleotides: TGCGCCAGCAGCCAAGACTCTGCGGGATCGAGTGAGCAGTTCTTC. Its translation is CASSQDSAGSSEQFF.

The V and J genes are TRBV30 and TRBJ2-3, with a possible D match to TRBD1 (5 bases). V was pared by 4 bases and J by 0 bases, with 14 bases between. The CDR3 is made up of 15 amino acids. CDR1 and CDR2 from the germline V gene are GTSNPN and SVGIG (reference sequence). DNA of the CDR3: TGTGCCTGGACTAAGGGGCCCCAGAGCACAGATACGCAGTATTTT. Translation: CAWTKGPQSTDTQYF.

This chain joins TRBV19 and TRBJ1-6, with 10 bases lining up with TRBD1. This CDR3 spans 15 amino acids. The V gene's germline CDR1 is LNHDA and CDR2 SQIVND (reference sequence). Trimming at V came to 7 bases and at J to 8 bases, leaving 8 bases not matched to a gene. CDR3 DNA: TGTGCCAGTACTCCGGGACAGGGGTCCTATTCACCCCTCCACTTT. It yields the protein CASTPGQGSYSPLHF.

The chain links TRBV6-5 to TRBJ1-4; D perhaps matches TRBD1 (6 bases). The CDR3 contains 12 residues. The V end was cut by 7 bases, the J end by 8 bases, with 11 bases between. The germline gives CDR1 MNHEY, CDR2 SVGAGI. The CDR3 sequence is CASMTGVEKLFF. The CDR3 DNA sequence: TGTGCCAGCATGACAGGTGTCGAAAAACTGTTTTTT.